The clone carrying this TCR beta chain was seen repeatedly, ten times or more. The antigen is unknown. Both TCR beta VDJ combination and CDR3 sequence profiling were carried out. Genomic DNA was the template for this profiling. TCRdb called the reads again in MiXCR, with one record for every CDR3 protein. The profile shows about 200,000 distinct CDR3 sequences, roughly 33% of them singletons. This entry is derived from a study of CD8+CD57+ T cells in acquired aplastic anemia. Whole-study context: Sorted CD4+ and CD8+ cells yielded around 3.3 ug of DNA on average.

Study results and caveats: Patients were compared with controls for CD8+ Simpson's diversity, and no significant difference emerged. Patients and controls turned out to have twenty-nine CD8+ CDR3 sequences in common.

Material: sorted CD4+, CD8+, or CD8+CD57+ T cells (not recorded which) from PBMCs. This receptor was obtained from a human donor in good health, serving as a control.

The CDR3 DNA is TGTGCCAGCAGCCAGGGAAGGACAGGGGAGGGAGAGACCCAGTACTTC. This codes for CASSQGRTGEGETQYF. This chain uses TRBV7-8 with TRBJ2-5; 9 bases map to TRBD1. The germline V gene encodes CDR1 SGHVS and CDR2 FQNEAQ. The CDR3 extends over 16 amino acids. V was clipped by 5 bases and J by 4 bases; unmatched bases: 11.